These 25 T cell receptor beta chains were sequenced from one sample in a study of blood T cell repertoires in COVID-19. Produced via immunoSEQ multiplex PCR; TCRdb's table is partial and in-frame only. Of 250,000 to 300,000 clones listed, approximately 88% are singletons. Specimen: PBMCs or T cells enriched from blood (not recorded which). These TCRs come from a woman aged 40 to 49 who had recovered from COVID-19.

The CDR3 reads CASSPLGGRDYGYTF. CDR3 nucleotides: TGTGCCAGCAGCCCCTTAGGGGGGAGGGACTATGGCTACACCTTC. This chain links TRBV7-9 with TRBJ1-2; possible D gene TRBD1, 6 bases. The CDR3 sequence is 15 residues long. CDR1 and CDR2 from the germline V gene are SEHNR and FQNEAQ (reference sequence). V was pared by 5 bases and J by 3 bases, with 16 bases between. The whole variable domain, filled in from reference TRBV7-9 and TRBJ1-2, reads DTGVSQNPRHKITKRGQNVTFRCDPISEHNRLYWYRQTLGQGPEFLTYFQNEAQLEKSRLLSDRFSAERPKGSFSTLEIQRTEQGDSAMYLCASSPLGGRDYGYTFGSGTRLTVV.

The chain uses TRBV6-2 or TRBV6-3 and TRBJ2-7, with TRBD2 as a possible D gene (6 bases). Germline V gene data show CDR1 as MNHEY and CDR2 as SVGEGT. V shed 2 bases and J shed 7 bases, with 15 bases lying between them. CDR3 length: 14 residues. CDR3 residues: CASSYARGAQEQYF. In nucleotides, the CDR3 is TGTGCCAGCAGTTACGCGCGGGGAGCCCAAGAGCAGTACTTC.

The chain is built from TRBV11-3 and TRBJ2-3; 9 nucleotides align to TRBD2. Germline CDR1 is SGHNT and CDR2 is YENEEA. The CDR3 loop spans 15 amino acids. Trimming took 5 bases from V and 5 from J; bases not matched to a gene: 8. The CDR3 coding sequence is TGTGCCAGCAGCCGGGGCGGGGGGGTTTTAGATACGCAGTATTTT. Protein product: CASSRGGGVLDTQYF.

A remark on this clone: Other DNA variants within this sample encode the same CDR3. This chain's CDR3 is CASSWGPGLASYEQYF. The CDR3 DNA is TGCGCCAGCAGCTGGGGACCGGGACTAGCGTCCTACGAGCAGTACTTC. The chain combines TRBV5-1 with TRBJ2-7, with 10 bases identical to TRBD2. The CDR3 covers 16 residues. Per germline, CDR1 SGHRS and CDR2 YFSETQ. V dropped 3 bases and J dropped 1; count of bases not matched to a gene: 7.

This chain joins TRBV30 and TRBJ1-4; D not certain. This CDR3 is built from 11 residues. The germline V gene encodes CDR1 GTSNPN and CDR2 SVGIG (reference sequence). Between the trimmed V and J ends, which lost 3 bases and 4 bases, there was a span of 3 bases. The CDR3 sequence: CAWSFNEKLFF. CDR3 in DNA: TGTGCCTGGAGCTTTAATGAAAAACTGTTTTTT.

In this sample, this clone turned up once. The chain uses TRBV11-1 and TRBJ2-7, with unresolved D. Trimming left V 5 bases short and J 0 bases short, with 11 bases between. Germline CDR1 is SGHAT and CDR2 is FQDESV (reference sequence). The CDR3 runs to 14 residues. DNA for the CDR3: TGTGCCAGCAGCCCCAGGTTCCTCTCCTACGAGCAGTACTTC. Translated, it gives CASSPRFLSYEQYF.

The chain combines TRBV5-4 with TRBJ1-2, with D unclear. CDR3 length equals 13 residues. V was shortened by 8 bases and J by 4 bases, with 15 bases between the two germline ends. Per the germline V gene, CDR1 is SGHNT and CDR2 is YYREEE (reference sequence). The DNA of the CDR3 is TGTGCCAGTCAGCAGGATCCTTCCTATGGCTACACCTTC. It translates to CASQQDPSYGYTF.

J is TRBJ2-3 and V is TRBV5-1; unclear D gene. The V and J ends lost 0 bases and 0 bases respectively, with 14 bases between them. Germline V gene lookup returns CDR1 SGHRS and CDR2 YFSETQ. The CDR3 extends over 17 amino acids. As DNA, the CDR3 is TGCGCCAGCAGCTTGGGGGCTTCCTCCTTTAGCACAGATACGCAGTATTTT. Translating it yields CASSLGASSFSTDTQYF.

The chain links TRBV19 to TRBJ2-2, with D maybe TRBD2 (6 bases). The germline V and J ends were trimmed by 5 bases and 5 bases, with 12 bases remaining between them. There are 14 residues in the CDR3. CDR1 LNHDA and CDR2 SQIVND come from the germline V gene (reference sequence). The CDR3 reads CASSQNRGTGELFF. The CDR3 region has the DNA TGTGCCAGTAGTCAAAACCGGGGGACCGGGGAGCTGTTTTTT.

The chain has TRBV11-2 and TRBJ1-6; D unresolved. From germline, CDR1 is SGHAT and CDR2 FQNNGV. CDR3 length equals 16 residues. V was shortened by 0 bases and J by 10 bases, with 16 bases between the two germline ends. This chain's CDR3 is CASSLDAGLSGSPLHF. As DNA, the CDR3 is TGTGCCAGCAGCTTAGATGCAGGACTCAGCGGATCACCCCTCCACTTT.

As concerns this clone: The identical CDR3 is also encoded by other nucleotide sequences in the sample. The V call is TRBV5-1, the J call TRBJ2-5; the match to TRBD1 covers 8 bases. V lost 4 bases to trimming and J lost 1 base; unmatched junction nucleotides: 3. The CDR3 covers 14 residues. Germline-derived CDR1 and CDR2 are SGHRS and YFSETQ. Written as DNA, the CDR3 is TGCGCCAGCAGCCTCGGACAGGGCCAAGAGACCCAGTACTTC. Translating gives CASSLGQGQETQYF.

This clone was picked up one time. The rearrangement links TRBV5-1 to TRBJ2-1, with 13 bases identical to TRBD2. The CDR3 contains 14 residues. CDR1 is SGHRS, CDR2 YFSETQ, per germline. Trimming cost V 4 bases and J 6 bases; bases outside gene matches: 1. The CDR3 nucleotides are TGCGCCAGCAGCAGACTAGCGGGAGGCAATGAGCAGTTCTTC. Protein sequence: CASSRLAGGNEQFF. Together with reference TRBV5-1 and TRBJ2-1, the CDR3 gives the full variable domain: KAGVTQTPRYLIKTRGQQVTLSCSPISGHRSVSWYQQTPGQGLQFLFEYFSETQRNKGNFPGRFSGRQFSNSRSEMNVSTLELGDSALYLCASSRLAGGNEQFFGPGTRLTVL.

The V and J genes are TRBV20-1 and TRBJ2-7; the D gene is possibly TRBD2 (5 bases). The ends were cut back, 3 bases at V and 2 bases at J, with 5 bases in the middle. Germline V gene lookup returns CDR1 DFQATT and CDR2 SNEGSKA (reference sequence). The CDR3 consists of 11 residues. The CDR3 protein is CSAREAYEQYF. As DNA, the CDR3 is TGCAGTGCTAGGGAGGCCTACGAGCAGTACTTC.

V is TRBV5-1 and J is TRBJ2-1; D ambiguous. CDR1 and CDR2 from the germline V gene are SGHRS and YFSETQ. The CDR3 covers 13 residues. V gave up 4 bases and J gave up 2 bases, with 7 bases separating them. DNA for the CDR3: TGCGCCAGCAGCCCGAGAACCTACAATGAGCAGTTCTTC. Protein: CASSPRTYNEQFF.

The table lists this clone with a count of one. The gene calls are TRBV5-1 and TRBJ2-5; D possibly corresponds to TRBD2 (5 bases). Germline V gene data show CDR1 as SGHRS and CDR2 as YFSETQ. Trimming removed 5 bases from V and 2 bases from J, with 16 bases in between. The CDR3 covers 15 residues. CDR3 sequence (DNA): TGCGCCAGCAGTGGTTACGGGGAACTTCAAGAGACCCAGTACTTC. This codes for CASSGYGELQETQYF.

This clone was picked up one time. The V and J genes are TRBV12-3 or TRBV12-4 and TRBJ2-7; D remains ambiguous. The CDR3 is made up of 12 amino acids. V lost 4 bases to trimming and J lost 2 bases, with 6 bases between them. This chain's CDR3 is CASSSTTYEQYF. The CDR3 region has the DNA TGTGCCAGCAGTTCTACTACCTACGAGCAGTACTTC.

The chain has TRBV30 and TRBJ1-4; D ambiguous. The V gene's germline CDR1 is GTSNPN and CDR2 SVGIG (reference sequence). The V and J ends lost 6 bases and 5 bases respectively, with 13 bases between them. The CDR3 is 13 amino acids. The CDR3 loop is CACLTFPNEKLFF. CDR3 sequence (DNA): TGTGCCTGCCTGACTTTCCCCAATGAAAAACTGTTTTTT.

This chain uses TRBV15 with TRBJ2-7; 8 positions match TRBD1. The CDR3 is made up of 15 amino acids. V lost 0 bases and J lost 4; bases outside the gene matches: 5. Germline-derived CDR1 and CDR2 are LNHNV and YYDKDF (reference sequence). The CDR3 loop reads CATSRDTGQEYEQYF. The CDR3 DNA reads as TGTGCCACCAGCAGAGATACGGGACAGGAGTACGAGCAGTACTTC.

Regarding this clone: The junction does not match germline at one end; this may be a read error. This sequence joins TRBV15 and TRBJ1-5; 7 bases agree with TRBD1. The germline V gene has CDR1 LNHNV and CDR2 YYDKDF (reference sequence). This CDR3 has 14 amino acids. CDR3 amino acids: CATSRGGADQPQHF. The CDR3 nucleotides are TGTGCCACAAGCAGAGGGGGCGCGGATCAGCCCCAGCATTTT.

The chain links TRBV10-1 to TRBJ1-3; no reliable D call. Between the trimmed V and J ends, which lost 4 bases and 0 bases, there was a span of 7 bases. The germline V gene encodes CDR1 WNHNN and CDR2 SYGVQD (reference sequence). The CDR3 spans 14 residues. The CDR3 protein is CASSVGNSGNTIYF. Here the CDR3 DNA reads TGCGCCAGCAGTGTGGGCAACTCTGGAAACACCATATATTTT.

The V and J genes are TRBV6-6 and TRBJ2-5; 9 nucleotides line up with TRBD2. This CDR3 has 14 amino acids. The germline V gene encodes CDR1 MNHNY and CDR2 SVGAGI (reference sequence). Germline trimming cut 6 bases from V and 2 bases from J; bases unmatched to any gene: 4. CDR3 sequence: CASRASGTQETQYF. In DNA form, the CDR3 reads TGTGCCAGCAGGGCTAGCGGGACTCAAGAGACCCAGTACTTC.

This chain uses TRBV6-5 with TRBJ2-3; perhaps TRBD2 as D (5 bases). Between the trimmed V and J ends, which lost 8 bases and 4 bases, there was a span of 16 bases. Germline assignment: CDR1 MNHEY and CDR2 SVGAGI. The CDR3 has 14 amino acids. This chain's CDR3 is CASSSYRSPDTQYF. The DNA for the CDR3 is TGTGCCAGCTCTAGCTATAGGAGCCCAGATACGCAGTATTTT.

CDR3: CASSRGWTEAFF. The CDR3 coding sequence is TGTGCCAGCAGCAGGGGATGGACTGAAGCTTTCTTT. The chain employs TRBV11-2 and TRBJ1-1; maybe TRBD1 (5 bases). V was trimmed by 5 bases and J by 5 bases, leaving 9 bases between them. This CDR3 contains 12 residues. Looked up from germline, CDR1 is SGHAT and CDR2 is FQNNGV.

In the case of this clone: A junction boundary mismatches the germline segment, possibly from a read error. The chain combines TRBV7-2 with TRBJ1-2; D might be TRBD1 (6 bases). CDR3 length: 15 amino acids. The germline CDR1 and CDR2 sequences are SGHTA and FQGNSA. Here the CDR3 DNA reads TGTGCCAGCAGCTTAGAGTCGCGGGGGCTTAGACTCTTGCTGTTC. It codes for CASSLESRGLRLLLF.

The V and J genes are TRBV24-1 and TRBJ1-1; 7 nucleotides line up with TRBD1. This CDR3 comprises 15 residues. With V trimmed by 3 bases and J by 4 bases, 7 bases remained unmatched. CDR1 KGHDR and CDR2 SFDVKD come from the germline V gene. The CDR3 here is CATSDRQGAATEAFF. CDR3 sequence (DNA): TGTGCCACCAGTGATAGACAGGGAGCGGCCACTGAAGCTTTCTTT.